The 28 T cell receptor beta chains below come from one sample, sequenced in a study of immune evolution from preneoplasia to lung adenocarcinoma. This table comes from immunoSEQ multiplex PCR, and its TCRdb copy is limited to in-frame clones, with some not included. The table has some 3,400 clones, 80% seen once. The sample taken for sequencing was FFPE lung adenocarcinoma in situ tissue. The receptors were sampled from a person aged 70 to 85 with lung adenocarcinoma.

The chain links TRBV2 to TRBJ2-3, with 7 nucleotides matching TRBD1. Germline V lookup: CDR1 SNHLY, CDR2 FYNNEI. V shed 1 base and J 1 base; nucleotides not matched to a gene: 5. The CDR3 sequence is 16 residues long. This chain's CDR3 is CASSEEGGRGTDTQYF. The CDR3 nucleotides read TGTGCCAGCAGTGAAGAAGGGGGCAGAGGCACAGATACGCAGTATTTT.

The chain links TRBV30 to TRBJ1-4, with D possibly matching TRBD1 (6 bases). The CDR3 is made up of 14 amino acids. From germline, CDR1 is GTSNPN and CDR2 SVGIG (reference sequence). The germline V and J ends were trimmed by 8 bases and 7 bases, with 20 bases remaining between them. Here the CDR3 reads CASRLGGAGEKLFF. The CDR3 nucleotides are TGTGCCAGTCGGCTCGGGGGCGCGGGTGAAAAACTGTTTTTT.

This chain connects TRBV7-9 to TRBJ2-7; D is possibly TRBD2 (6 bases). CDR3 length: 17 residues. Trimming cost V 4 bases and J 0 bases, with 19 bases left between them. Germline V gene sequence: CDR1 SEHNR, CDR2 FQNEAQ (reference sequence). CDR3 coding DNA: TGTGCCAGCAGCTCACTCGGGGGTGGCGGCAGCTCCTACGAGCAGTACTTC. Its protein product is CASSSLGGGGSSYEQYF.

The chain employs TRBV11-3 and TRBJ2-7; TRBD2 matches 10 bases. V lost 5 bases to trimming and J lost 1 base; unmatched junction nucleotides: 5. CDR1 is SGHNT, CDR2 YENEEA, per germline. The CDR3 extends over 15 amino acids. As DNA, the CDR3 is TGTGCCAGCAGCCCAGGACTAGCGGAATCCTACGAGCAGTACTTC. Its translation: CASSPGLAESYEQYF.

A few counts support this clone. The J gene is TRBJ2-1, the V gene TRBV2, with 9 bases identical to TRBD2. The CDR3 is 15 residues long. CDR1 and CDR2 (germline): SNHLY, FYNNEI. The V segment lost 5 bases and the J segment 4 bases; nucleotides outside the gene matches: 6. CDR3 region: CASSFLSGGYNEQFF. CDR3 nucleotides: TGTGCCAGCAGTTTCCTAAGCGGGGGGTACAATGAGCAGTTCTTC. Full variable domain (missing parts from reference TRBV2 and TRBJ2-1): EPEVTQTPSHQVTQMGQEVILRCVPISNHLYFYWYRQILGQKVEFLVSFYNNEISEKSEIFDDQFSVERPDGSNFTLKIRSTKLEDSAMYFCASSFLSGGYNEQFFGPGTRLTVL.

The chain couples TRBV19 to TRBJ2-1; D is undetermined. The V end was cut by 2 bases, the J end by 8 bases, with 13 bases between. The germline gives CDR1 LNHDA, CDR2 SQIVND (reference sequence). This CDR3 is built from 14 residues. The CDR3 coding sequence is TGTGCCAGTAGTATACCAGGTTTTGACGATGAGCAGTTCTTC. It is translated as CASSIPGFDDEQFF. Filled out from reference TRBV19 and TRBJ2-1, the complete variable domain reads DGGITQSPKYLFRKEGQNVTLSCEQNLNHDAMYWYRQDPGQGLRLIYYSQIVNDFQKGDIAEGYSVSREKKESFPLTVTSAQKNPTAFYLCASSIPGFDDEQFFGPGTRLTVL.

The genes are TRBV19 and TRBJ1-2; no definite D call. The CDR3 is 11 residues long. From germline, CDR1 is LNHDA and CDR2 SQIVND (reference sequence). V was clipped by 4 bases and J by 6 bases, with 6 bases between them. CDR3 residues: CASSSTDGYTF. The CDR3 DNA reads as TGTGCCAGTAGTAGTACAGATGGCTACACCTTC.

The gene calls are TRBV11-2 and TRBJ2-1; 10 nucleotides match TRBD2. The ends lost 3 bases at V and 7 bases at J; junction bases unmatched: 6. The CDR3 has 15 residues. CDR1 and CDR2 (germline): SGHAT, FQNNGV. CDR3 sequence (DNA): TGTGCCAGCAGCTTGCTAGCGGGAGAGTCGAATGAGCAGTTCTTC. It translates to CASSLLAGESNEQFF.

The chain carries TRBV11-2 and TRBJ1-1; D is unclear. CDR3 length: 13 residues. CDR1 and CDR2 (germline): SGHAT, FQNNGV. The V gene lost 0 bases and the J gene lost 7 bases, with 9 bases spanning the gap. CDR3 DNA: TGTGCCAGCAGCTTAGATATGGGTTATGAAGCTTTCTTT. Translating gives CASSLDMGYEAFF.

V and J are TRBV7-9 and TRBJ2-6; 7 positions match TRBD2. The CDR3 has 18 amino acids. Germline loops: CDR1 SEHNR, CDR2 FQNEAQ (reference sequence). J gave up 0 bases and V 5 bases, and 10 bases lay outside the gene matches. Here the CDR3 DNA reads TGTGCCAGCAGCCCGGGGGGAGGGTGGAGCTCTGGGGCCAACGTCCTGACTTTC. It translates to CASSPGGGWSSGANVLTF.

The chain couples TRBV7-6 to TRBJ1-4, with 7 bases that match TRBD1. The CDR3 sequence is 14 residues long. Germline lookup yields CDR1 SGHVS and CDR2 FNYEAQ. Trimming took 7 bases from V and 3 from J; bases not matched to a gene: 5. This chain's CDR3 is CASNQGEANEKLFF. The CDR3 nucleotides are TGTGCCAGCAACCAGGGGGAAGCTAATGAAAAACTGTTTTTT.

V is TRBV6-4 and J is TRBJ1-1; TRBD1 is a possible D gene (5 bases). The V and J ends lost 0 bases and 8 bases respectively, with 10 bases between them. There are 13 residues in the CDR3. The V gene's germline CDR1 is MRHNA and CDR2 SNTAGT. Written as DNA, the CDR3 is TGTGCCAGCAGTGACTCTGAGCGGGACGAAGCTTTCTTT. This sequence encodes CASSDSERDEAFF.

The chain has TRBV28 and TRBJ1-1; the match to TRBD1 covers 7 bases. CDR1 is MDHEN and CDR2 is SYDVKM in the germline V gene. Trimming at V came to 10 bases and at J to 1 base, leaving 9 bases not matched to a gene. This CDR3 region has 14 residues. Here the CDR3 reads CATHLTGTNTEAFF. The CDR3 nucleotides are TGTGCCACCCATTTGACAGGGACGAACACTGAAGCTTTCTTT.

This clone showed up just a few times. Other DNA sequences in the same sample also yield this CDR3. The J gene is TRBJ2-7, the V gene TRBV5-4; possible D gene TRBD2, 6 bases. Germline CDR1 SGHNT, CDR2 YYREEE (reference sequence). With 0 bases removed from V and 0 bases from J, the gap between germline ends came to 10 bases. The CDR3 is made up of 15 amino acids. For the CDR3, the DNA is TGTGCCAGCAGCTTGGGCCGGGACTCCTCCTACGAGCAGTACTTC. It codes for CASSLGRDSSYEQYF.

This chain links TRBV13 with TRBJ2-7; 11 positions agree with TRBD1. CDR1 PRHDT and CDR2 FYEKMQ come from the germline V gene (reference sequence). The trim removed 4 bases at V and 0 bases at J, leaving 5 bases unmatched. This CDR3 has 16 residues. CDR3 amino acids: CASSSTGTGGSYEQYF. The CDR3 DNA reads TGTGCCAGCAGCTCGACCGGGACAGGGGGCTCCTACGAGCAGTACTTC.

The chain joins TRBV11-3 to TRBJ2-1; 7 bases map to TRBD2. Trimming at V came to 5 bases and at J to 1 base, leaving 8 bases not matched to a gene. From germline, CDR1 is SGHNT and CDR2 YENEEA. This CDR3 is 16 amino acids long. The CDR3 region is CASSISGALSYNEQFF. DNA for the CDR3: TGTGCCAGCAGCATCAGCGGGGCGCTTTCCTACAATGAGCAGTTCTTC.

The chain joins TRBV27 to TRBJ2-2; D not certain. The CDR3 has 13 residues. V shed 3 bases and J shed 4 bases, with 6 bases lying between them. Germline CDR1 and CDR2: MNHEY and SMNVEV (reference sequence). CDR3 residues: CASSFTFTGELFF. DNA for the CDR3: TGTGCCAGCAGTTTCACCTTCACCGGGGAGCTGTTTTTT.

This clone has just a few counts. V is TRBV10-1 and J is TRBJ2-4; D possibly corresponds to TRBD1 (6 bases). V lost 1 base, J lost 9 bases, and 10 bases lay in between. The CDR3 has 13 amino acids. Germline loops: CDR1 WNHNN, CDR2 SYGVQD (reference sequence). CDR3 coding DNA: TGCGCCAGCAGTGAGTTACAGGGTTTCATTCAGTACTTC. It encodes CASSELQGFIQYF.

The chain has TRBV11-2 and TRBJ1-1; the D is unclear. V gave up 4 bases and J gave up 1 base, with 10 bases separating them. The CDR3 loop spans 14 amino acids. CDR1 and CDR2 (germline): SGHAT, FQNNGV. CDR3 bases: TGTGCCAGCAGCTACGGACCGGGGAACACTGAAGCTTTCTTT. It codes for CASSYGPGNTEAFF.

CDR3 DNA sequence: TGTGCCAGCGGGAAGGTAGAACAGCCCCAGCATTTT. Its protein product is CASGKVEQPQHF. This sequence joins TRBV6-1 and TRBJ1-5; D is unclear. The germline gives CDR1 MNHNS, CDR2 SASEGT. With 8 bases removed from V and 7 bases from J, the gap between germline ends came to 12 bases. The CDR3 is made up of 12 amino acids.

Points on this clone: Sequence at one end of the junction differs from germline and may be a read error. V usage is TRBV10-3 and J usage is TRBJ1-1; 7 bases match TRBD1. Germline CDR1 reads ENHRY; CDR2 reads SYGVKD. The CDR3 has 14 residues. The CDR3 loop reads CAISDQTGWTEAFF. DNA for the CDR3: TGTGCCATTAGTGACCAGACAGGGTGGACTGAAGCTTTCTTT.

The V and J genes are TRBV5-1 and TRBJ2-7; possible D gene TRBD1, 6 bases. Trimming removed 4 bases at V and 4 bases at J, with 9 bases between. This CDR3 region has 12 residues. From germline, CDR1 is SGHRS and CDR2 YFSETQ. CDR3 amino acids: CASSTGLYEQYF. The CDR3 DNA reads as TGCGCCAGCAGCACAGGGCTATACGAGCAGTACTTC. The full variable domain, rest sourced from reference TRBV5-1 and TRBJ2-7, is KAGVTQTPRYLIKTRGQQVTLSCSPISGHRSVSWYQQTPGQGLQFLFEYFSETQRNKGNFPGRFSGRQFSNSRSEMNVSTLELGDSALYLCASSTGLYEQYFGPGTRLTVT.

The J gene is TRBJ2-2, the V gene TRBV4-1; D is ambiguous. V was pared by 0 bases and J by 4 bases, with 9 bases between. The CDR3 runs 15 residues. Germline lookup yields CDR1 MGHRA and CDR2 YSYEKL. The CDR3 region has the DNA TGCGCCAGCAGCCAAGATTCAGGAGTCACCGGGGAGCTGTTTTTT. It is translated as CASSQDSGVTGELFF.

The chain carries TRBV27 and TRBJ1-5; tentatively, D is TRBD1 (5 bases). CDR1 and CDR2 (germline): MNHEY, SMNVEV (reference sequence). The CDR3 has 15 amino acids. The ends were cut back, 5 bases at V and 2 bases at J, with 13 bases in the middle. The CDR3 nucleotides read TGTGCCAGCAGTCAGACTCGGGGCGGCAATCAGCCCCAGCATTTT. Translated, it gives CASSQTRGGNQPQHF.

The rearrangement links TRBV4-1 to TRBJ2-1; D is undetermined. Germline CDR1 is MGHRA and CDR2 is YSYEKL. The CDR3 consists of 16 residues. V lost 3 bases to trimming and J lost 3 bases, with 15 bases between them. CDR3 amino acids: CASSQRDISLYNEQFF. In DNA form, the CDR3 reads TGCGCCAGCAGCCAGCGAGATATCTCTCTCTACAATGAGCAGTTCTTC.

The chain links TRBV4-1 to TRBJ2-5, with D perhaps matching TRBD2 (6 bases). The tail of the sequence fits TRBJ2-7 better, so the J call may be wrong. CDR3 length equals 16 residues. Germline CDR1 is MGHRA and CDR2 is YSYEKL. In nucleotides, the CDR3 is TGCGCCAGCAGCCAGGTACTAGCAGGAGTCCCCAACGAGCAGTACTTC. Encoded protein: CASSQVLAGVPNEQYF.

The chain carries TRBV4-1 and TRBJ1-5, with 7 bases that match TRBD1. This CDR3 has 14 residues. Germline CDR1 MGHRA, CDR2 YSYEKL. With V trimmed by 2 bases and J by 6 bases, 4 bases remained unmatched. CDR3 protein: CASSQRGLGQPQHF. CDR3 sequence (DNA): TGCGCCAGCAGCCAAAGGGGGCTGGGTCAGCCCCAGCATTTT.

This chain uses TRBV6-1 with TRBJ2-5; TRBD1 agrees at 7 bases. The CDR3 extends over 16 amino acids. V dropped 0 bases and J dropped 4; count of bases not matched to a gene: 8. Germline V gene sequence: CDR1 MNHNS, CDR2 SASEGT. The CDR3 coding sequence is TGTGCCAGCAGTGAAGCTGCAGGGGCAGGGGGAGAGACCCAGTACTTC. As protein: CASSEAAGAGGETQYF.